What follows are 5 T cell receptor beta chains derived from one specimen sequenced in a study of Tregs in tolerant kidney transplant recipients. Sequencing used immunoSEQ multiplex PCR; TCRdb keeps in-frame clones, though not all of them. Of 14,000 to 15,000 clones listed, about four fifths are singletons. This specimen was Tregs from blood, taken before the transplant. The source of these receptors is a human donor who received a combined kidney and bone marrow transplant.

The chain couples TRBV10-3 to TRBJ2-7, with 7 bases aligning to TRBD2. The germline gives CDR1 ENHRY, CDR2 SYGVKD. J was trimmed by 4 bases and V by 10 bases; bases with no gene match: 13. The CDR3 sequence is 14 residues long. In DNA form, the CDR3 reads TGTGCCAGCGTGGGAGGGGCAGGTCGGTACGAGCAGTACTTC. Translation gives CASVGGAGRYEQYF.

The chain is built from TRBV11-2 and TRBJ2-2; no clear D. The germline V gene encodes CDR1 SGHAT and CDR2 FQNNGV. The CDR3 contains 14 residues. The V end lost 2 bases, the J end lost 9 bases, and 13 bases lay between the germline ends. This CDR3 reads CASSLWSPGRELFF. DNA for the CDR3: TGTGCCAGCAGCTTATGGAGCCCCGGCCGGGAGCTGTTTTTT.

The chain carries TRBV5-1 and TRBJ2-7, with 13 bases that match TRBD2. CDR3 length: 15 residues. The V and J ends lost 4 bases and 6 bases, in that order; junction bases with no gene match: 7. Germline V gene data show CDR1 as SGHRS and CDR2 as YFSETQ. CDR3 in DNA: TGCGCCAGCAGCGTAGGACTAGCGGGAGTTCCCGAGCAGTACTTC. Translating it yields CASSVGLAGVPEQYF.

In this sample, this clone turned up a few times. V gene TRBV7-2 combines with J gene TRBJ1-1; D is undetermined. Germline V gives CDR1 SGHTA, CDR2 FQGNSA. The V end was cut by 5 bases, the J end by 3 bases, with 10 bases between. This CDR3 contains 13 residues. CDR3 coding DNA: TGTGCCAGCAGCAAAGAGGGTTACACTGAAGCTTTCTTT. Its translation: CASSKEGYTEAFF.

The V gene is TRBV6-5, the J gene TRBJ1-6, with TRBD1 as a possible D gene (6 bases). Trimming removed 6 bases at V and 3 bases at J, with 12 bases between. Looked up from germline, CDR1 is MNHEY and CDR2 is SVGAGI. The CDR3 runs 15 residues. The CDR3 nucleotides are TGTGCCAGCAGCGGGGAACAGGGCTATAATTCACCCCTCCACTTT. Translated: CASSGEQGYNSPLHF.